This record looks at one T cell receptor beta chain sequence and its context. Its antigen is not known. The data are from a study of CD8+ T cells in alopecia areata. Study background: Tofacitinib administration to treated patients was oral, at 5 to 10 mg twice daily. Scoring of severity for treated patients was based on percentage of affected scalp area. Study-wide findings and caveats: Normal scalp showed lower clonality than lesional scalp, especially alopecia totalis/universalis. Links between baseline CD8+ expansion and response need larger treated cohorts.

Trimming took 6 bases from V and 5 from J; bases not matched to a gene: 13. CDR3 length: 17 residues. Germline CDR1 reads MGHDK; CDR2 reads SYGVNS. As for treatment: oral pan-JAK inhibitor, 5-10 mg twice daily. RNA was extracted and reverse transcribed into cDNA as the sequencing template. Profiled with immunoSEQ multiplex PCR; TCRdb holds only in-frame clones, not every one. The sample includes 150,000 to 200,000 clones, roughly 66% of them seen just once. The receptor's source is a human donor with alopecia areata. The chain joins TRBV25-1 to TRBJ1-6; 7 nucleotides line up with TRBD1. The material sequenced was CD4+ T cells sorted from blood, taken at week 24, from a patient treated with tofacitinib. CDR3 sequence (DNA): TGTGCCAGCAGCCCCTCGCTGACAGGGTGGAATAATTCACCCCTCCACTTT. It encodes CASSPSLTGWNNSPLHF.